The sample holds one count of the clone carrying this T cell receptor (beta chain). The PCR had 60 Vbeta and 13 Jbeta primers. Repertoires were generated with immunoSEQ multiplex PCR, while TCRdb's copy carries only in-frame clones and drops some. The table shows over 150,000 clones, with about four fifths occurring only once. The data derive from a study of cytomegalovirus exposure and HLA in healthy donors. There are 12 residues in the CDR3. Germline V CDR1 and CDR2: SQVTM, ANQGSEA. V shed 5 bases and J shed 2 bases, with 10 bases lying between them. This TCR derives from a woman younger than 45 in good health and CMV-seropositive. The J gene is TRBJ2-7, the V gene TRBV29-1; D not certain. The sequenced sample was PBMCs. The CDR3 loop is CSVKSLTYEQYF. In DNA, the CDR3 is TGCAGCGTTAAGAGTCTAACCTACGAGCAGTACTTC.